Sequencing of this T cell receptor (beta chain) was carried out in a study of CD8+CD57+ T cells in acquired aplastic anemia. This clonotype appeared once. This CDR3 is 16 amino acids long. V lost 0 bases and J lost 5; bases outside the gene matches: 8. CDR1 and CDR2 (germline): ENHRY, SYGVKD. CDR3 and TCR beta VDJ profiling relied on genomic DNA as the template. Each CDR3 protein is one row after TCRdb ran MiXCR on the reads. The top ten hold around 3% of the sample, which has around 170,000 distinct CDR3 sequences, about half seen once. The sequencing sample was made of sorted CD4+, CD8+, or CD8+CD57+ T cells (not recorded which) from PBMCs. The TCR comes from a human donor in good health. The rearrangement links TRBV10-3 to TRBJ2-3; 7 positions agree with TRBD1. The CDR3 bases are TGTGCCATCAGTGAGTCAGACAGGGTAAAGCGAGATACGCAGTATTTT. Residues: CAISESDRVKRDTQYF.